The rows below give T cell receptor beta chains drawn from one sample of a study of OX40 agonist ivuxolimab in advanced cancers. Measured with immunoSEQ multiplex PCR; TCRdb has only the in-frame clones, and not every one. This table holds 63,000 or so clones, 70% to 90% found once. This material consisted of CD4+ or CD8+ T cells sorted from blood, taken in a trial of the OX40 agonist ivuxolimab. The receptors originated from an adult with an advanced solid tumor such as melanoma, head and neck, liver or kidney cancer. CDR3s include the opening cysteine and the closing phenylalanine or tryptophan. D genes are given only for firm matches. Clone size is not always given. Where it is, it says once, few, many or a class for expanded clones.

V gene	J gene	D gene	clone size	CDR3 protein	CDR3 DNA
TRBV2	TRBJ2-1	TRBD2	.	CASSDWTSGFEQFF	TGTGCCAGCAGCGACTGGACTAGCGGGTTTGAGCAGTTCTTC
TRBV27	TRBJ2-5	.	.	CASSPLGANMETQYF	TGTGCCAGCAGCCCCTTGGGAGCCAACATGGAGACCCAGTACTTC
TRBV5-4	TRBJ1-2	TRBD1	.	CASSLGPSTGAYGYTF	TGTGCCAGCAGCTTGGGGCCCTCTACAGGGGCCTATGGCTACACCTTC
TRBV11-2	TRBJ1-6	.	once	CASSPGSHSPLHF	TGTGCCAGCAGCCCAGGGTCTCATTCACCCCTCCACTTT
TRBV9	TRBJ2-5	TRBD2	.	CASSGESRAAGGETQYF	TGTGCCAGCAGCGGAGAGAGTCGGGCGGCGGGGGGGGAGACCCAGTACTTC
TRBV2	TRBJ1-1	TRBD1	.	CASLDRGTEAFF	TGTGCCAGCCTTGACAGGGGGACTGAAGCTTTCTTT
TRBV18	TRBJ2-7	.	.	CASSPSSSYEQYF	TGTGCCAGCTCACCGTCGAGCTCCTACGAGCAGTACTTC
TRBV10-3	TRBJ2-5	TRBD2	.	CAIRGGGEETQYF	TGTGCCATCAGAGGCGGGGGGGAAGAGACCCAGTACTTC
TRBV5-8	TRBJ2-1	TRBD1	.	CASRGRDREVF	TGTGCCAGCAGGGGTCGGGACAGGGAGGTCTTC
TRBV2	TRBJ2-2	TRBD2	.	CASSGLAGRNTGELFF	TGTGCCAGCAGTGGACTAGCGGGAAGGAACACCGGGGAGCTGTTTTTT
TRBV25-1	TRBJ2-7	TRBD2	once	CASSRTSGIFSYEQYF	TGTGCCAGCAGCCGGACTAGCGGGATTTTCTCCTACGAGCAGTACTTC
TRBV11-2	TRBJ2-2	.	.	CASSLEGAGGELFF	TGTGCCAGCAGCTTAGAGGGGGCGGGCGGGGAGCTGTTTTTT
TRBV6-5	TRBJ2-7	TRBD1	.	CASSPRDRAEQYF	TGTGCCAGCAGTCCCCGGGACAGGGCCGAGCAGTACTTC
TRBV7-2	TRBJ2-6	.	.	CASSSQIRGAAGANVLTF	TGTGCCAGCAGCTCTCAAATAAGGGGGGCAGCTGGGGCCAACGTCCTGACTTTC
TRBV5-1	TRBJ1-4	.	.	CASSLGEVAGRLNEKLFF	TGCGCCAGCAGCTTGGGGGAGGTCGCCGGCCGCCTTAATGAAAAACTGTTTTTT
TRBV19	TRBJ1-5	.	.	CASSLRDGPWPQHF	TGTGCCAGTAGTCTCCGGGACGGACCCTGGCCCCAGCATTTT
TRBV6-5	TRBJ2-5	.	.	CASRGESAETQYF	TGTGCCAGTCGTGGGGAGAGTGCAGAGACCCAGTACTTC
TRBV28	TRBJ2-2	TRBD1	once	CASSSRGRPTGELFF	TGTGCCAGCAGTTCCAGGGGGCGACCCACCGGGGAGCTGTTTTTT
TRBV28	TRBJ2-5	.	.	CASSPWGQETQYF	TGTGCCAGCAGCCCATGGGGGCAAGAGACCCAGTACTTC
TRBV28	TRBJ2-1	.	.	CASRRAGHSYNEQFF	TGTGCCAGCAGGAGAGCGGGCCACTCCTACAATGAGCAGTTCTTC
TRBV27	TRBJ1-2	.	.	CASRQLGGYYGYTF	TGTGCCAGCAGGCAATTGGGAGGGTACTATGGCTACACCTTC
TRBV2	TRBJ2-6	TRBD1	once	CAGRTGDSSGANVLTF	TGTGCCGGACGGACAGGGGATTCCTCTGGGGCCAACGTCCTGACTTTC
TRBV4-2	TRBJ2-7	.	.	CASSQLGNYEQYF	TGTGCCAGCAGCCAACTAGGCAACTACGAGCAGTACTTC
TRBV10-3	TRBJ2-5	.	.	CAITSDPGETQYF	TGTGCCATCACCTCGGACCCCGGGGAGACCCAGTACTTC
TRBV7-2	TRBJ2-3	.	.	CASSYIDGTDTQYF	TGTGCCAGCAGCTACATAGACGGCACAGATACGCAGTATTTT
TRBV11-3	TRBJ2-2	.	.	CASSLFGGQGGELFF	TGTGCCAGCAGCTTATTCGGAGGGCAGGGCGGGGAGCTGTTTTTT
TRBV10-3	TRBJ2-1	.	once	CASKQGTYNEQFF	TGTGCCAGTAAACAGGGTACCTACAATGAGCAGTTCTTC
TRBV6-1	TRBJ2-1	TRBD2	.	CASSARLAGDEQFF	TGTGCCAGCAGTGCCCGGCTAGCGGGAGATGAGCAGTTCTTC
TRBV6-1	TRBJ1-5	TRBD1	.	CASSVTGTGGNQPQHF	TGTGCCAGCAGTGTAACCGGGACAGGGGGCAATCAGCCCCAGCATTTT
TRBV7-6	TRBJ2-2	.	.	CASSFGGALGGELFF	TGTGCCAGCAGCTTTGGGGGGGCGCTTGGCGGGGAGCTGTTTTTT
TRBV18	TRBJ2-1	.	.	CASSPPIGARWDEQFF	TGTGCCAGCTCACCACCGATCGGAGCACGATGGGATGAGCAGTTCTTC
TRBV21-1	TRBJ2-7	.	.	CASRPTARQSDEQYF	TGTGCCAGCCGACCGACGGCTAGACAATCTGACGAGCAGTACTTC
TRBV6-1	TRBJ1-3	.	.	CASTLQNTIYF	TGTGCCAGTACACTTCAAAACACCATATATTTT
TRBV4-1	TRBJ2-5	.	.	CASSRDPRLTPLETQYF	TGCGCCAGCAGCCGAGACCCCCGACTAACCCCGCTGGAGACCCAGTACTTC
TRBV30	TRBJ2-6	.	.	CAWSGSRGANVLTF	TGTGCCTGGAGTGGGTCCAGGGGGGCCAACGTCCTGACTTTC
TRBV28	TRBJ1-5	TRBD1	.	CASSFWDRVRNQPQHF	TGTGCCAGCAGTTTTTGGGACAGGGTTCGCAATCAGCCCCAGCATTTT